Given below is one T cell receptor (beta chain) in context. Its antigen is unidentified. The table came from immunoSEQ multiplex PCR; TCRdb's copy has only in-frame clones and leaves some out. The sample shows some 100,000 clones, 80% to 95% of them seen only once. The data were obtained in a study of siplizumab effects on memory and regulatory T cells. Findings and caveats of the study: Unstimulated subset assignment was obtained for only a minor fraction of alloreactive clones. Naive T cells looked more diverse than memory cells and looked like major alloresponse contributors. Siplizumab significantly brought down the alloreactive sequences that trace back to unstimulated CD4+ memory cells. Naive-or-memory phenotypes were unassignable for roughly 75-95% of proliferating CD4+ or CD8+ clones.

The germline V and J ends were trimmed by 3 bases and 1 base, with 16 bases remaining between them. Germline loops: CDR1 SEHNR, CDR2 FQNEAQ (reference sequence). CDR3 length: 16 residues. The TCR originated in a human donor in good health. Sequencing was done on a sample of CD8+ T cells sorted from blood. The chain is built from TRBV7-9 and TRBJ2-7, with D maybe TRBD2 (6 bases). CDR3 sequence: CASSFRGPGGSYEQYF. Here the CDR3 DNA reads TGTGCCAGCAGCTTTCGCGGCCCCGGGGGTTCCTACGAGCAGTACTTC. Full variable domain (rest looked up from reference TRBV7-9 and TRBJ2-7): DTGVSQNPRHKITKRGQNVTFRCDPISEHNRLYWYRQTLGQGPEFLTYFQNEAQLEKSRLLSDRFSAERPKGSFSTLEIQRTEQGDSAMYLCASSFRGPGGSYEQYFGPGTRLTVT.